Included here is one T cell receptor (beta chain) sequence, with context. A much larger clone sits a single nucleotide away, making a read error possible. After constant-region reverse-primer amplification, full-length variable regions underwent semi-nested PCR with Nested Universal Primer A. From the 5' RACE reads, TCRdb called clonotypes with MiXCR, one entry per CDR3 protein. The sample lists about 43,000 distinct CDR3 sequences; more than 20% were seen once. Tregs were sorted as CD4+CD25+CD127-/low cells. Germline-derived CDR1 and CDR2 are MNHNS and SASEGT. The CDR3 spans 15 residues. Sample: Tregs sorted from a lymph node. This chain uses TRBV6-1 with TRBJ2-3; 11 positions agree with TRBD2. The TCR was taken from a female donor with breast cancer. The CDR3 loop reads CAGSESLAGADTQYF. Written as DNA, the CDR3 is TGTGCCGGCAGTGAATCACTAGCGGGAGCGGATACGCAGTATTTT.